This T cell receptor beta chain was sequenced during a study of vaccination effects on CD4 cells after COVID-19. Following 10 days of culture, CD4+ T cells were isolated. Each vaccine recipient was nucleocapsid antibody negative and had no prior SARS-CoV-2 infection. A half-volume exchange with IL-2 medium occurred on days 3 and 7. The V gene lost 0 bases and the J gene lost 7 bases, with 15 bases spanning the gap. Per the germline V gene, CDR1 is MNHEY and CDR2 is SVGAGI. CDR3 length equals 15 residues. Libraries were prepared by immunoSEQ multiplex PCR; TCRdb keeps only in-frame clonotypes and omits some of them. The sample has about 76,000 clones; 60% to 80% are singletons. A note on this clone: Its cognate antigen is unknown.

Here the sequenced sample was CD4+ T cells from PBMCs cultured without peptide, taken before COVID-19 vaccination. The sequence was obtained from a human donor who received a COVID-19 vaccine. The chain carries TRBV6-5 and TRBJ1-2, with D possibly being TRBD1 (5 bases). Here the CDR3 DNA reads TGTGCCAGCAGTTACTCGGGCAGGGTTGGCTTTGGCTACACCTTC. Amino acid sequence: CASSYSGRVGFGYTF.